This T cell receptor (beta chain) was recorded in a study of PD-1 blockade in mismatch repair-deficient tumors. For the study at large: All were previously treated, progressing patients with 12 mismatch repair-deficient cancer types.

TCRdb keeps only in-frame clones here, not all; method: immunoSEQ multiplex PCR. Of 45,000 to 55,000 clones listed, roughly 80% are singletons. PCR or immunohistochemistry showed mismatch repair deficiency in every enrolled patient. This CDR3 is 18 amino acids long. The germline V and J ends were trimmed by 2 bases and 0 bases, with 18 bases remaining between them. The germline gives CDR1 MGHRA, CDR2 YSYEKL. This TCR came from an adult with mismatch repair-deficient cancer. The source material was peripheral blood, sampled 20 weeks after starting pembrolizumab. V gene TRBV4-1 combines with J gene TRBJ2-3; D may be TRBD2 (6 bases). CDR3 DNA: TGCGCCAGCAGCCAACAGCGGGCGGGATCTTCTAGCACAGATACGCAGTATTTT. Residues: CASSQQRAGSSSTDTQYF.